This paragraph covers one T cell receptor (beta chain) sequence. In this sample, this clonotype turned up many times. This clone's antigen is unknown. Base qualities are not recorded, but no much larger clone differs from it by a single base. This specimen belongs to a study of human T cells and chemical hapten exposure (dated by TCRdb to the early 2020s). As for the study more broadly: For sensitization, 2% DPC in acetone was applied to a roughly 2 cm by roughly 2 cm area of upper inner arm skin. Weekly therapeutic DPC doses were additionally applied to the scalp of patients throughout the roughly 25-week study period. Patch tests used Finn chambers with 0.01% DPC on the upper back, scored after 6 days by International Contact Dermatitis Research Group standards. Alopecia areata with under or over 50% scalp involvement, alopecia totalis and alopecia universalis were represented in the patient cohort, which was mostly female. Libraries were pooled for sequencing, and variation in per-sample TCR yields was attributed mainly to small differences in library volumes within the pool. The study tracked peripheral blood TCR repertoire changes in vivo during primary and secondary sensitization to the hapten diphenylcyclopropenone (DPC) in alopecia patients. Blood samples were taken from patients before sensitization (week 0) and then at 2, 6 and about 24 weeks after DPC sensitization. Blood for TCR sequencing was provided by twenty-nine alopecia patients at one to four time points (pre-sensitization, 2, 6 and 24 weeks).

This specimen's time point label, interpreted: patch test 2, 6 weeks after DPC sensitization. This specimen's treatment or condition label, interpreted: therapeutic diphenylcyclopropenone sensitization with weekly scalp DPC. At every patch-test visit, the blood draw took place before the patch test was put on. Eligible patients were aged 18 to 70, diagnosed with alopecia, deemed suitable for DPC therapy, and excluded if pregnant. Total RNA was extracted from unfractionated whole blood collected in Tempus Blood RNA tubes. Results the study describes overall, beyond this receptor: No change with DPC sensitization was found in the number of TCRs above 1 in 1000 frequency, and no evidence of global repertoire structure alterations was found. Because every patient had alopecia, a presumed autoimmune disease, the patients' immune response might differ from that of healthy individuals. Expanded TCRs formed significantly more large CDR3 similarity clusters than pre-sensitization or healthy control sets, consistent with antigen-driven responses. Patch test score correlated positively with the number of PT1 expanded TCRs, reaching significance at thresholds 8, 16 and 32 but not at 4. Repeated subsampling changed both the strength of the expansion versus patch-test correlation and the threshold at which that correlation became significant.

Receptors were amplified or captured by RACE. Reads for this sample came from a NextSeq 500. During library preparation, unique molecular identifiers were attached to individual cDNA molecules so that TCRs could be counted in a quantitative, reproducible way. From each blood RNA sample, both TCR alpha and TCR beta chains were sequenced. In the source study's methods: Samples had a median of approximately 96,000 TCRs, with a range from about 20,000 to 690,600. The Decombinator software suite was used to annotate the V, J and CDR3 of the TCR reads. Every sample was subsampled to the same number of TCRs (28,000) for the PS versus PT1 abundance plots. Expanded TCRs were defined as absent before sensitization and observed at least eight times at the 2-week time point. TCRdb's own reprocessing of the public reads used fastp at Q25 and MiXCR and kept productive beta chains. Rows with one shared CDR3 protein collapse into an entry with the most common genes and DNA. The V and J calls were not made by the authors but by TCRdb's processing. The sample table shows 69,000 or so distinct CDR3 sequences, and about 9.4% are seen once. 6.8% of the sample belongs to the ten largest clones.

Inclusive of the bounding cysteine and phenylalanine, the CDR3 is 16 residues long. Only the CDR3 DNA stays, 48 bases, in frame from base 1. CDR1 and CDR2 were assigned from the germline V gene (reference sequence) as DFQATT and SNEGSKA. A distance of 12 bases separates the germline ends of V and J, which lose 0 bases and 0 bases respectively. The input for sequencing was whole blood, taken in connection with sensitization to the hapten diphenylcyclopropenone (DPC). This receptor was obtained from a woman in her forties or fifties with alopecia areata. Some clones in this sample may be carry-over from other donors' samples. The V gene is TRBV20-1 and the J gene is TRBJ1-5; 5 matching bases give a weak D call of TRBD1. The CDR3 region has the sequence CSARDWGSDSNQPQHF. The DNA sequence is TGCAGTGCTAGAGATTGGGGCAGCGATAGCAATCAGCCCCAGCATTTT.